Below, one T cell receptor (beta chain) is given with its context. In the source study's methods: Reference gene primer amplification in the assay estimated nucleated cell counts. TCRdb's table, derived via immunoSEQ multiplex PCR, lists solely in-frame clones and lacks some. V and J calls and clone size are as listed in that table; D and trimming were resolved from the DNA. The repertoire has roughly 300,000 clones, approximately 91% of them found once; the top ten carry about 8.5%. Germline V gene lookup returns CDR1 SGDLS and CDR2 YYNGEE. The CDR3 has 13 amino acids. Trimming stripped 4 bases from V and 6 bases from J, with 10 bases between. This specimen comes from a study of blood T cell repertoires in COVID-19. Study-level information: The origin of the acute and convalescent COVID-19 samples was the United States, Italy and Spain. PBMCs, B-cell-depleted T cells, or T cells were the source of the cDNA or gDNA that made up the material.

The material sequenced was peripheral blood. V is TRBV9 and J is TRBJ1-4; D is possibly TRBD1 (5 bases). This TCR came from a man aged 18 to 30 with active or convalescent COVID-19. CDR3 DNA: TGTGCCAGCAGCCTGGGCAGGGATGAAAAACTGTTTTTT. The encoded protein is CASSLGRDEKLFF.